This entry lists 9 T cell receptor beta chains sequenced from one sample in a study of post-analysis software for immune sequencing data. Points from the study as a whole: Included in a set of five TRBV segments more frequent in patients than controls were TRBV5-6, TRBV5-1 and TRBV20-1.

Built from TCR beta cDNA, the libraries had unique molecular identifiers in them. TCRdb used MiXCR to reprocess the PCR reads, holding one entry per CDR3 protein. The profile shows some 450,000 distinct CDR3 sequences, around 40% of them singletons. Their specific antigens are unknown. Sequenced input: blood. Receptors originate from a girl between 10 and 17 years old with multiple sclerosis.

This clonotype was recorded many times. This chain connects TRBV27 to TRBJ1-2; 9 bases are shared with TRBD1. Per germline, CDR1 MNHEY and CDR2 SMNVEV (reference sequence). The CDR3 sequence is 15 residues long. Unmatched junction bases numbered 7, after V lost 6 bases and J lost 2 bases. The CDR3 protein is CASSPAGTGNYGYTF. CDR3 bases: TGTGCCAGCAGCCCAGCGGGGACAGGGAACTATGGCTACACCTTC.

This sequence joins TRBV2 and TRBJ2-4; D is ambiguous. The germline V and J ends were trimmed by 3 bases and 8 bases, with 14 bases remaining between them. Germline lookup yields CDR1 SNHLY and CDR2 FYNNEI. This CDR3 region has 14 residues. CDR3 nucleotides: TGTGCCAGCAGTGACCCAGGACCCAAGGACATTCAGTACTTC. This codes for CASSDPGPKDIQYF.

The rearrangement joins TRBV29-1 to TRBJ1-5, with 8 bases aligning to TRBD1. Germline CDR1 reads SQVTM; CDR2 reads ANQGSEA. The CDR3 is 13 amino acids. The V segment lost 4 bases and the J segment 3 bases; nucleotides outside the gene matches: 2. The DNA of the CDR3 is TGCAGCGTTGGGGGACAGGTCAATCAGCCCCAGCATTTT. Amino acids: CSVGGQVNQPQHF.

The V and J genes are TRBV4-3 and TRBJ2-1, with 13 bases aligning to TRBD2. Germline V gene data show CDR1 as LGHNA and CDR2 as YSLEER. The CDR3 totals 18 residues. The V and J ends lost 0 bases and 9 bases, in that order; junction bases with no gene match: 11. The CDR3 spells CASSQEIVGTSGMGEQFF. The CDR3 region has the DNA TGCGCCAGCAGCCAAGAGATAGTGGGGACTAGCGGGATGGGTGAGCAGTTCTTC.

The table lists this clonotype with a few counts. J is TRBJ2-2 and V is TRBV7-2, with D perhaps TRBD2 (5 bases). The CDR3 has 16 amino acids. V lost 1 base to trimming and J lost 5 bases, with 14 bases between them. Germline CDR1 reads SGHTA; CDR2 reads FQGNSA. CDR3 sequence reads: CASSLVLPPGTGELFF. CDR3 bases: TGTGCCAGCAGCTTAGTACTACCGCCGGGGACCGGGGAGCTGTTTTTT.

V is TRBV12-3 or TRBV12-4 and J is TRBJ1-2, with D possibly TRBD1 on 5 matching bases. V lost 3 bases to trimming and J lost 3 bases, with 8 bases between them. This CDR3 is built from 13 residues. In DNA, the CDR3 is TGTGCCAGCAGTTTCTCGGGGGACTATGGCTACACCTTC. This translates into CASSFSGDYGYTF.

The chain has TRBV5-1 and TRBJ2-1; a possible D gene is TRBD2 (6 bases). Germline CDR1 reads SGHRS; CDR2 reads YFSETQ. V lost 1 base and J 9 bases, leaving 17 bases between the germline ends. The CDR3 is made up of 15 amino acids. CDR3 nucleotides: TGCGCCAGCAGCTTGAATCCGGGACGGCGGGGTGAGCAGTTCTTC. The encoded protein is CASSLNPGRRGEQFF.

In this sample, this clonotype turned up a few times. The chain links TRBV7-2 to TRBJ2-7; 8 positions agree with TRBD2. CDR1 and CDR2 (germline): SGHTA, FQGNSA. The CDR3 has 15 amino acids. The junction had 8 bases not matched to a gene; V was cut back by 2 bases and J by 5 bases. The CDR3 DNA reads as TGTGCCAGCAGCTTAAGGGCTAGCGGGCTAAACGAGCAGTACTTC. It codes for CASSLRASGLNEQYF. Complete variable domain (other parts from reference TRBV7-2 and TRBJ2-7): GAGVSQSPSNKVTEKGKDVELRCDPISGHTALYWYRQSLGQGLEFLIYFQGNSAPDKSGLPSDRFSAERTGGSVSTLTIQRTQQEDSAVYLCASSLRASGLNEQYFGPGTRLTVT.

The chain has TRBV20-1 and TRBJ2-5, with TRBD2 as a possible D gene (7 bases). V was clipped by 6 bases and J by 5 bases, with 13 bases between them. CDR1 is DFQATT and CDR2 is SNEGSKA in the germline V gene (reference sequence). The CDR3 totals 12 residues. The CDR3 sequence: CSASGGPETQYF. The CDR3 DNA is TGCAGTGCCTCCGGGGGGCCGGAGACCCAGTACTTC.